The 18 T cell receptor beta chains in this list originate from one sample, sequenced in a study of T cells in Graves' hyperthyroidism and ophthalmopathy. The source material, RNA transcripts, was used to amplify TCR beta CDR3 regions. The study used the HTBI primer set for a first-round RT-PCR of the TCR CDR3. TCRdb itself ran the multiplex PCR reads through MiXCR, one entry per CDR3 protein. The sample records 480,000 or so distinct CDR3 sequences, roughly 45% being singletons. Sequenced material: peripheral blood or thyroid tissue (not recorded which). These TCRs come from an adult woman with Graves' disease, either hyperthyroidism or ophthalmopathy (not recorded which).

About this clonotype: This could be a read error, since a much larger clone is one nucleotide away. This rearrangement joins TRBV7-9 to TRBJ2-5; perhaps TRBD2 as D (5 bases). Germline values: CDR1 SEHNR, CDR2 FQNEAQ (reference sequence). The CDR3 totals 13 residues. The ends were cut back, 5 bases at V and 5 bases at J, with 12 bases in the middle. CDR3 loop: CASSRGWSETQYF. The CDR3 DNA reads as TGTGCCAGCAGCCGCGGGTGGTCCGAGACCCAGTACTTC.

The chain links TRBV20-1 to TRBJ1-2; the match to TRBD1 covers 11 bases. The CDR3 is 14 residues long. Trimming took 5 bases from V and 5 from J; bases not matched to a gene: 7. CDR1 and CDR2 from the germline V gene are DFQATT and SNEGSKA (reference sequence). The CDR3 protein is CSAGGQGATYGYTF. CDR3 nucleotides: TGCAGTGCTGGAGGACAGGGGGCTACTTATGGCTACACCTTC.

This chain connects TRBV7-9 to TRBJ2-7; 11 nucleotides align to TRBD2. Trimming removed 5 bases from V and 5 bases from J; junction bases left unmatched: 5. CDR1 and CDR2 (germline): SEHNR, FQNEAQ (reference sequence). The CDR3 length is 14 residues. The CDR3 reads CASSKTSGSDEQYF. The CDR3 coding sequence is TGTGCCAGCAGCAAAACTAGCGGGAGCGACGAGCAGTACTTC.

This clonotype was found many times. The chain combines TRBV12-3 or TRBV12-4 with TRBJ1-6; D might be TRBD1 (6 bases). V was pared by 5 bases and J by 7 bases, with 15 bases between. CDR3 length: 15 amino acids. The CDR3 DNA is TGTGCCAGCAGTATAACCGGGACACCGAATTCACCCCTCCACTTT. This encodes CASSITGTPNSPLHF.

This clonotype was recorded at least ten times. The chain carries TRBV6-6 and TRBJ1-2, with 10 bases lining up with TRBD1. The CDR3 has 17 residues. Per the germline V gene, CDR1 is MNHNY and CDR2 is SVGAGI (reference sequence). The trim removed 0 bases at V and 7 bases at J, leaving 11 bases unmatched. CDR3 residues: CASSYSTGGEGLGGYTF. The CDR3 nucleotides are TGTGCCAGCAGTTACTCGACAGGGGGCGAAGGGTTGGGTGGCTACACCTTC.

The chain recombines TRBV11-1 with TRBJ1-2; TRBD1 is a possible D gene (6 bases). Germline V CDR1 and CDR2: SGHAT, FQDESV (reference sequence). The CDR3 has 16 amino acids. The V and J ends lost 4 bases and 2 bases respectively, with 17 bases between them. The DNA for the CDR3 is TGTGCCAGCAGCTCAACGAAACAGGGTTGGAACTATGGCTACACCTTC. Its translation: CASSSTKQGWNYGYTF.

Points on this clonotype: A junction end diverges from the germline sequence, so it may reflect a read error. The V and J genes are TRBV10-2 and TRBJ2-7; D could derive from TRBD1 or TRBD2 (5 bases each). The CDR3 loop spans 18 amino acids. Germline-derived CDR1 and CDR2 are WSHSY and SAAADI. CDR3: CASSPHILGTSRAYEQYF. CDR3 nucleotide sequence: TGTGCCAGCAGCCCCCACATCTTAGGGACCTCTAGGGCCTACGAGCAGTACTTC.

In this sample, this clonotype turned up a few times. V usage is TRBV2 and J usage is TRBJ2-7, with D unresolved. The CDR3 has 14 residues. The V gene's germline CDR1 is SNHLY and CDR2 FYNNEI. Trimming removed 4 bases at V and 5 bases at J, with 15 bases between. CDR3 amino acids: CASSGPKGKDEQYF. The CDR3 DNA is TGTGCCAGCAGTGGCCCTAAGGGTAAAGACGAGCAGTACTTC.

V gene TRBV5-1 combines with J gene TRBJ2-7; D might be TRBD2 (7 bases). The CDR3 covers 15 residues. V dropped 5 bases and J dropped 1 base, with 16 bases sitting between them. Germline CDR1 SGHRS, CDR2 YFSETQ. In DNA form, the CDR3 reads TGCGCCAGCAGTACGGTGGGGGGGCGATCCTACGAGCAGTACTTC. Its translation: CASSTVGGRSYEQYF. Complete variable domain (other parts from reference TRBV5-1 and TRBJ2-7): KAGVTQTPRYLIKTRGQQVTLSCSPISGHRSVSWYQQTPGQGLQFLFEYFSETQRNKGNFPGRFSGRQFSNSRSEMNVSTLELGDSALYLCASSTVGGRSYEQYFGPGTRLTVT.

At least ten counts were recorded for this clonotype. The rearrangement joins TRBV4-1 to TRBJ1-5; possible D gene TRBD1, 6 bases. Germline values: CDR1 MGHRA, CDR2 YSYEKL. Deletions cut 2 bases from V and 11 bases from J, with 22 bases between. CDR3 length: 16 residues. The CDR3 here is CASSQLPTGSWRSQHF. For the CDR3, the DNA is TGCGCCAGCAGCCAACTTCCGACAGGTAGTTGGAGGTCCCAGCATTTT.

The chain joins TRBV9 to TRBJ1-6; unclear D gene. Germline-derived CDR1 and CDR2 are SGDLS and YYNGEE. Deletions cut 2 bases from V and 8 bases from J, with 11 bases between. There are 14 residues in the CDR3. In DNA, the CDR3 is TGTGCCAGCAGCGTGAAAGCTACCGATTCACCCCTCCACTTT. Protein product: CASSVKATDSPLHF. The full variable domain, completed using reference TRBV9 and TRBJ1-6, is DSGVTQTPKHLITATGQRVTLRCSPRSGDLSVYWYQQSLDQGLQFLIQYYNGEERAKGNILERFSAQQFPDLHSELNLSSLELGDSALYFCASSVKATDSPLHFGNGTRLTVT.

The genes are TRBV20-1 and TRBJ1-1; D unresolved. CDR1 and CDR2 from the germline V gene are DFQATT and SNEGSKA (reference sequence). Deletions cut 3 bases from V and 1 base from J, with 9 bases between. The CDR3 runs to 13 residues. CDR3 protein: CSARVPGNTEAFF. In DNA, the CDR3 is TGCAGTGCTAGGGTCCCGGGGAACACTGAAGCTTTCTTT.

The chain employs TRBV29-1 and TRBJ1-2; 9 bases agree with TRBD1. The CDR3 spans 13 residues. With 6 bases clipped from V and 4 bases from J, the junction kept 6 bases outside the gene matches. Germline values: CDR1 SQVTM, CDR2 ANQGSEA. CDR3 sequence: CSVMDRGIYGYTF. DNA of the CDR3: TGCAGCGTGATGGACAGGGGTATCTATGGCTACACCTTC.

This chain connects TRBV29-1 to TRBJ1-2; unclear D gene. The germline V and J ends were trimmed by 7 bases and 4 bases, with 16 bases remaining between them. Germline CDR1 is SQVTM and CDR2 is ANQGSEA. CDR3 length equals 13 residues. CDR3 DNA: TGCAGCGCCGCTCCCTCGGGTGCCTATGGCTACACCTTC. Residues: CSAAPSGAYGYTF. Full variable domain (remainder filled in from reference TRBV29-1 and TRBJ1-2): SAVISQKPSRDICQRGTSLTIQCQVDSQVTMMFWYRQQPGQSLTLIATANQGSEATYESGFVIDKFPISRPNLTFSTLTVSNMSPEDSSIYLCSAAPSGAYGYTFGSGTRLTVV.

In its sample, this clonotype was seen many times. The chain uses TRBV20-1 and TRBJ1-2; 7 bases fit TRBD1. This CDR3 has 15 amino acids. Trimming removed 0 bases from V and 4 bases from J; junction bases left unmatched: 8. In germline, CDR1 is DFQATT, CDR2 SNEGSKA (reference sequence). CDR3 region: CSARDRDSPSYGYTF. CDR3 nucleotides: TGCAGTGCTAGAGACCGGGACAGCCCGAGCTATGGCTACACCTTC.

The chain carries TRBV7-2 and TRBJ1-2; 12 nucleotides agree with TRBD1. The CDR3 is 15 residues long. Germline values: CDR1 SGHTA, CDR2 FQGNSA. Trimming at V came to 5 bases and at J to 8 bases, leaving 9 bases not matched to a gene. The CDR3 protein is CASSLTGTGGSGYTF. The CDR3 nucleotides are TGTGCCAGCAGCCTAACCGGGACAGGGGGCTCGGGCTACACCTTC.

CDR3 nucleotide sequence: TGTGCCAGCAGCCCACCGGGACTAGCGGGAAGTGGGGAGCTGTTTTTT. It codes for CASSPPGLAGSGELFF. V and J are TRBV7-2 and TRBJ2-2, with 13 nucleotides matching TRBD2. This CDR3 comprises 16 residues. The V gene end was trimmed by 5 bases and the J gene end by 8 bases; junction bases not matched to a gene: 8. Germline V gene sequence: CDR1 SGHTA, CDR2 FQGNSA.

This sequence joins TRBV12-3 or TRBV12-4 and TRBJ2-3; D is perhaps TRBD2 (5 bases). Trimming left V 6 bases short and J 2 bases short, with 12 bases between. The CDR3 covers 14 residues. The CDR3 DNA sequence: TGTGCCAGCAGGGTCGGAGGTAACACAGATACGCAGTATTTT. Translation gives CASRVGGNTDTQYF.